These 3 T cell receptor beta chains originate from one sample sequenced in a study of blood T cell repertoires in COVID-19. Method: immunoSEQ multiplex PCR; TCRdb's copy keeps in-frame clones and lacks some. Counted here are some 150,000 clones, about 86% occurring once; the ten biggest clones make up less than 3.5%. What was sequenced was peripheral blood. Receptors originate from a man in his sixties or seventies with acute or convalescent COVID-19.

The J gene is TRBJ1-4, the V gene TRBV4-2; no reliable D call. From germline, CDR1 is LGHNA and CDR2 YNFKEQ. This CDR3 is built from 14 residues. Trimming took off 5 bases at V and 5 bases at J, with 12 bases between the two ends. This chain's CDR3 is CASSAGRENEKLFF. The CDR3 bases are TGTGCCAGCAGCGCAGGACGGGAGAATGAAAAACTGTTTTTT.

The chain recombines TRBV4-1 with TRBJ2-7; TRBD1 might be the D (6 bases). This CDR3 is built from 16 residues. V lost 1 base, J lost 4 bases, and 17 bases lay in between. Germline V gene lookup returns CDR1 MGHRA and CDR2 YSYEKL. The CDR3 nucleotides are TGCGCCAGCAGCCAAGTACCGGGACAACGCCTTTACGAGCAGTACTTC. This gives the protein CASSQVPGQRLYEQYF.

This sequence joins TRBV28 and TRBJ2-7, with 7 bases lining up with TRBD2. CDR3 size: 14 residues. Germline V lookup: CDR1 MDHEN, CDR2 SYDVKM. The J segment lost 4 bases and the V segment lost 11 bases, leaving 14 bases of the junction unmatched. The CDR3 DNA follows: TGTGCCGGATCTCTTCGGGGGGAGTGGTACGAGCAGTACTTC. This codes for CAGSLRGEWYEQYF.